Sequencing of this TCR beta chain was carried out in a study of T cell repertoires in cytomegalovirus infection. Background on the study: Peptides in the study included HLA-C-restricted and HLA-B-restricted CMV epitopes. Indications came from public TCR beta signatures; they pointed to CMV infection and to a matching HLA type.

MiXCR was run by TCRdb on the reads, yielding one entry per CDR3 protein. The sample lists fewer than 70,000 distinct CDR3 sequences; around 27% were seen once. Germline V gene data show CDR1 as SGHAT and CDR2 as FQNNGV. Between the trimmed V and J ends, which lost 3 bases and 1 base, there was a span of 10 bases. The CDR3 has 15 amino acids. This clonotype was seen once. The antigen is unknown. Findings and caveats of the study: CMV-specific TCR beta clonotypes restricted by HLA-C were the ones dominating the ex vivo response. CMV carriers having the relevant HLA were flagged by cumulative public TCR beta family frequency.

The rearrangement links TRBV11-2 to TRBJ2-1; no firm D call. The material sequenced was CD8+ T cells from cultured PBMCs, taken from culture after CMV antigen stimulation. This TCR was recovered from a human donor in good health (CMV status not recorded). Some clones in this sample may be carry-over from other donors' samples. The CDR3: CASSLGPRSYNEQFF. The CDR3 DNA reads as TGTGCCAGCAGCTTGGGCCCACGGTCCTACAATGAGCAGTTCTTC.